This T cell receptor beta chain stems from a study of identical twins. TCRdb recomputed calls from the 5' RACE reads with MiXCR, one row per CDR3 protein. The data show 450,000 or so distinct CDR3 sequences, with 20% to 25% seen just once and approximately 2.9% held by the top ten. General observations from the study: In cord blood, abundant beta clonotypes had fewer insertions; memory showed no trend.

In germline, CDR1 is DFQATT, CDR2 SNEGSKA (reference sequence). The CDR3 totals 12 residues. V was trimmed by 3 bases and J by 10 bases, leaving 10 bases between them. In every case, the donor was a healthy Caucasian. This clonotype was observed a handful of times. Its antigen remains unknown. These data were also reused for a study on T cells expressing NK-cell markers. That paper states: The TCR beta repertoires originated in sorted CD3+CD56+NKG2C+, CD3+CD56+NKG2C- and CD3+CD56-NKG2C+ T cells. An anti-gamma-delta TCR antibody was added in several experiments. It restricted sorting to alpha-beta TCR-expressing T cells.

The V gene is TRBV20-1, the J gene TRBJ1-6; D ambiguous. Sequenced: CD4+ T cells sorted from blood. The origin of this receptor is a woman between 18 and 29 years old in good health. The CDR3 loop is CSASFPNSPLHF. CDR3 DNA sequence: TGCAGTGCTAGTTTCCCAAACTCACCCCTCCACTTT.